The T cell receptor (beta chain) under discussion was sequenced for a study of T cell responses to AZD1222 COVID-19 vaccine. Germline loops: CDR1 SEHNR, CDR2 FQNEAQ (reference sequence). The CDR3 covers 12 residues. V lost 5 bases to trimming and J lost 8 bases, with 12 bases between them. Generated by immunoSEQ multiplex PCR, the TCRdb table keeps only in-frame clones and is missing some. This table holds about 150,000 clones, 91% found once. The chain links TRBV7-9 to TRBJ1-1; D remains unclear. Sequenced here: peripheral blood, sampled on day 0 of AZD1222 vaccination. The receptor's source is an adult in good health. CDR3 protein: CASSQTPVEAFF. In DNA form, the CDR3 reads TGTGCCAGCAGCCAAACTCCGGTAGAAGCTTTCTTT. The variable domain in full, with the rest retrieved from reference TRBV7-9 and TRBJ1-1, is DTGVSQNPRHKITKRGQNVTFRCDPISEHNRLYWYRQTLGQGPEFLTYFQNEAQLEKSRLLSDRFSAERPKGSFSTLEIQRTEQGDSAMYLCASSQTPVEAFFGQGTRLTVV.